This T cell receptor (beta chain) was sequenced for a study of PD-1 blockade in classical Hodgkin lymphoma. This CDR3 region has 14 residues. V dropped 6 bases and J dropped 5 bases, with 18 bases sitting between them. Germline loops: CDR1 SGHRS, CDR2 YFSETQ. Assay used: immunoSEQ multiplex PCR; TCRdb lists only in-frame clones, some missing. The sample includes about 98,000 clones, over 85% seen only once; the top ten take less than 3.5%. Every one of the patients relapsed after autologous stem cell transplantation (brentuximab vedotin exposure was variable). The specimen was peripheral blood mononuclear cells (PBMCs), collected at baseline. This chain connects TRBV5-1 to TRBJ2-7; D is ambiguous. The sequence was collected from a human donor with classical Hodgkin lymphoma. CDR3 protein: CASNPGPGSDEQYF. The DNA for the CDR3 is TGCGCCAGCAACCCAGGACCGGGTTCCGACGAGCAGTACTTC.